This T cell receptor beta chain was sequenced in a study of T-cell reconstitution after alpha-beta-depleted transplantation in children. The TCRbeta library was prepared with unique molecular identifiers. TCRdb used MiXCR to reprocess the PCR reads, holding one entry per CDR3 protein. The table includes about 300,000 distinct CDR3 sequences, around 7.1% detected once. Study observations and caveats: T-cell counts and diversity at one year following transplant were attributed mainly to newly produced T cells. Recipient T cells and thymic progenitors that survived gave rise to the high TCRbeta diversity observed at day 60 in some patients. After transplant, at about two months, alpha-beta T cells were reportedly derived from several hundred expanded graft clones.

For this clonotype: Its specificity is unknown.

The CDR3 sequence is 14 residues long. V lost 8 bases, J lost 3 bases, and 17 bases lay in between. Germline assignment: CDR1 SNHLY and CDR2 FYNNEI. Sequenced material: peripheral blood, taken 360 days after TCRalphabeta/CD19-depleted stem cell transplant. This TCR was sampled from a female patient aged 2-10 years who had a stem cell transplant for Fanconi anemia, so the T cells may come from the graft donor. The V call is TRBV2, the J call TRBJ2-7, with TRBD2 as a possible D gene (6 bases). This CDR3 reads CASRRDSPHYEQYF. The CDR3 region has the DNA TGTGCCAGCCGCCGGGACTCCCCTCACTACGAGCAGTACTTC. The full variable domain, in which reference TRBV2 and TRBJ2-7 provide the parts outside the CDR3, is EPEVTQTPSHQVTQMGQEVILRCVPISNHLYFYWYRQILGQKVEFLVSFYNNEISEKSEIFDDQFSVERPDGSNFTLKIRSTKLEDSAMYFCASRRDSPHYEQYFGPGTRLTVT.